This T cell receptor (beta chain) was documented in a study of OX40 agonist ivuxolimab in advanced cancers. The overall study: At 0.01 to 10 mg/kg, ivuxolimab was administered intravenously to patients every 2 weeks. Study observations and caveats: At 0.1 to 3.0 mg/kg, CD4+ and CD8+ blood T cells expanded clonally by week 6. Clonal expansion in partial responders at 0.1-3.0 mg/kg ranked among the lowest.

The method was immunoSEQ multiplex PCR; TCRdb's version includes in-frame clones alone and lacks a portion of them. The sample has roughly 50,000 clones, approximately 86% seen once. Remarks on this clone: Its antigen is unidentified.

The study sampled blood at baseline, cycle 4 day 1, and cycle 7 day 1. Germline V CDR1 and CDR2: MDHEN, SYDVKM. Trimming at V came to 5 bases and at J to 7 bases, leaving 27 bases not matched to a gene. CDR3 length equals 22 residues. The rearrangement joins TRBV28 to TRBJ1-6; TRBD1 matches at 9 bases. This sequence originates from an adult with an advanced solid tumor such as melanoma, head and neck, liver or kidney cancer. Sequencing was performed on CD4+ or CD8+ T cells sorted from blood, taken in a trial of the OX40 agonist ivuxolimab. Written as DNA, the CDR3 is TGTGCCAGCAGTGATCGGGGGGACAGGGCAGCTTTCGCCGTATTTAAAAATTCACCCCTCCACTTT. This sequence encodes CASSDRGDRAAFAVFKNSPLHF.